The 2 T cell receptor beta chains given below trace back to one sample, sequenced in a study of PD-1 blockade in classical Hodgkin lymphoma. Indicated time point: cycle 4 day 1 (C4D1), after five to seven weeks of nivolumab. There was relapse after autologous stem cell transplantation in every patient, and there was variation in brentuximab vedotin exposure. Assay: immunoSEQ multiplex PCR; the TCRdb copy retains only in-frame clones and omits some. The data show about 24,000 clones, around four fifths seen once. Here the sequenced sample was peripheral blood mononuclear cells (PBMCs), taken before the fourth cycle of nivolumab. Source of these receptors: a human donor with classical Hodgkin lymphoma.

The genes are TRBV11-2 and TRBJ2-3, with D unresolved. The V gene lost 4 bases and the J gene lost 0 bases, with 17 bases spanning the gap. Germline V gene sequence: CDR1 SGHAT, CDR2 FQNNGV. The CDR3 runs to 17 residues. Here the CDR3 reads CASSSGGLLLSTDTQYF. Written as DNA, the CDR3 is TGTGCCAGCAGCTCCGGTGGGCTTCTTCTTAGCACAGATACGCAGTATTTT.

Comment on this clone: The identical CDR3 is also encoded by other nucleotide sequences in the sample. The rearrangement uses TRBV7-2 and TRBJ2-1; D might be TRBD1 (5 bases). The CDR3 runs 13 residues. CDR1 and CDR2 from the germline V gene are SGHTA and FQGNSA. V lost 0 bases to trimming and J lost 6 bases, with 6 bases between them. This CDR3 reads CASSLAGRNEQFF. In DNA, the CDR3 is TGTGCCAGCAGCTTAGCGGGGCGCAATGAGCAGTTCTTC.